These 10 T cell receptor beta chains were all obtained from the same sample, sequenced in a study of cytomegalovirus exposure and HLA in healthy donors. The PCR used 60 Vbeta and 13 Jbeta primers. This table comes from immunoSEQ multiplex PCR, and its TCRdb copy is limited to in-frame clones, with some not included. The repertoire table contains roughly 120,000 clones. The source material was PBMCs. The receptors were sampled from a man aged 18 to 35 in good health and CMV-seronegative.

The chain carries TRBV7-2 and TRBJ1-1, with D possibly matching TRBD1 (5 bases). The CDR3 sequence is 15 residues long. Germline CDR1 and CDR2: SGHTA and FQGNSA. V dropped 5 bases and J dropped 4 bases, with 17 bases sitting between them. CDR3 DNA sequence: TGTGCCAGCAGCCAGGGCGTGTACAGAAGCACTGAAGCTTTCTTT. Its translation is CASSQGVYRSTEAFF. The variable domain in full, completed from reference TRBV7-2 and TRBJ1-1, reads GAGVSQSPSNKVTEKGKDVELRCDPISGHTALYWYRQSLGQGLEFLIYFQGNSAPDKSGLPSDRFSAERTGGSVSTLTIQRTQQEDSAVYLCASSQGVYRSTEAFFGQGTRLTVV.

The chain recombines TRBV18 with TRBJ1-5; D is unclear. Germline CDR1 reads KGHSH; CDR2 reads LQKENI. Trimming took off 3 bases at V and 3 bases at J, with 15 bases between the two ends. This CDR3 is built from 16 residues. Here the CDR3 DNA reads TGTGCCAGCTCACCCCACCCGCCCGGAGACAATCAGCCCCAGCATTTT. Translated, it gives CASSPHPPGDNQPQHF.

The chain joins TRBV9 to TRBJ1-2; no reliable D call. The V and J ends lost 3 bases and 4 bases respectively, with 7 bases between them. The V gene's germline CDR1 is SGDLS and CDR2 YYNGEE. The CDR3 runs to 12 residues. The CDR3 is CASSDRVYGYTF. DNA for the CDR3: TGTGCCAGCAGCGATCGGGTCTATGGCTACACCTTC.

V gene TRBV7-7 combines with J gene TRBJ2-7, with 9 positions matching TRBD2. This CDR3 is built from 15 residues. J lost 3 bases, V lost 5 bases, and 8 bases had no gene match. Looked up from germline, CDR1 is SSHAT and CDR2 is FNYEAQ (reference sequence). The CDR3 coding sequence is TGTGCCAGCAGCCCGAGCGGGGGGCTCAGCTACGAGCAGTACTTC. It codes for CASSPSGGLSYEQYF.

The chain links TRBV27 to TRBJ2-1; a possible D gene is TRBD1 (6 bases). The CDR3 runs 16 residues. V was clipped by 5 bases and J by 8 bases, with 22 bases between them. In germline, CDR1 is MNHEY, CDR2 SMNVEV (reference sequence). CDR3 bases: TGTGCCAGCAGTGAAAGCACAGGGAACGTAGTCGATGAGCAGTTCTTC. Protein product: CASSESTGNVVDEQFF.

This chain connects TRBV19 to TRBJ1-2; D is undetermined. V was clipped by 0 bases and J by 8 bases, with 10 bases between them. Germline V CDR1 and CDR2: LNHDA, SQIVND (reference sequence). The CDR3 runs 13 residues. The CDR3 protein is CASSIDGVSGYTF. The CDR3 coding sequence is TGTGCCAGTAGTATAGATGGAGTCAGCGGCTACACCTTC. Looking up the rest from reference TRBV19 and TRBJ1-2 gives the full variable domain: DGGITQSPKYLFRKEGQNVTLSCEQNLNHDAMYWYRQDPGQGLRLIYYSQIVNDFQKGDIAEGYSVSREKKESFPLTVTSAQKNPTAFYLCASSIDGVSGYTFGSGTRLTVV.

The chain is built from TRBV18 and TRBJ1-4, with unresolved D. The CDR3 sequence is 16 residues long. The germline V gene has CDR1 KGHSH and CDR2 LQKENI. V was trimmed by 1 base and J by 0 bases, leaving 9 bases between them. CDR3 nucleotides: TGTGCCAGCTCACCACTATACAAGACAACTAATGAAAAACTGTTTTTT. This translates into CASSPLYKTTNEKLFF.

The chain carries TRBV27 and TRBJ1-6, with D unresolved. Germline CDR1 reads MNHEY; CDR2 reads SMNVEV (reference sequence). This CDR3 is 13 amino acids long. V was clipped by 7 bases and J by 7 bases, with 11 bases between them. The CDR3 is CASKEGGNSPLHF. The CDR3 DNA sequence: TGTGCCAGCAAGGAGGGAGGAAATTCACCCCTCCACTTT.

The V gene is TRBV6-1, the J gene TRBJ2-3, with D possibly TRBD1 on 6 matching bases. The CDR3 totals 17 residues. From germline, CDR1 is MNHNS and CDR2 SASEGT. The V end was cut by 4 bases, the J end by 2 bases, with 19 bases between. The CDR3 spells CASSVLARGQFTDTQYF. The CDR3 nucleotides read TGTGCCAGCAGTGTTCTGGCCCGGGGACAATTCACAGATACGCAGTATTTT.

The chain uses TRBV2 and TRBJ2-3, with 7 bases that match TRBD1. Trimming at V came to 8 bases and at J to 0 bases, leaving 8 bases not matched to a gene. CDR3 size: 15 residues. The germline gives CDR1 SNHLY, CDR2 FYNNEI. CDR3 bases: TGTGCCAGCCGGGACAGACAGTTTAGCACAGATACGCAGTATTTT. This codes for CASRDRQFSTDTQYF.